This entry describes one TCR beta chain. This sample is drawn from a study of control samples from healthy donors and cancer patients. CDR3 size: 14 residues. J gave up 6 bases and V 2 bases, and 5 bases lay outside the gene matches. Germline assignment: CDR1 SGHDT and CDR2 YYEEEE. The assay was immunoSEQ multiplex PCR, and TCRdb's table has in-frame clones only and misses some. The sample includes more than 75,000 clones, about 81% seen only once; the top ten take about 35%. This receptor was taken from a man aged 70 or older with lung cancer. V is TRBV5-6 and J is TRBJ1-2; 9 nucleotides agree with TRBD1. The sample comprised PBMCs. CDR3 residues: CASSFQQGANGYTF. The CDR3 DNA reads as TGTGCCAGCAGCTTTCAACAGGGGGCAAATGGCTACACCTTC. The full variable domain, with the rest looked up from reference TRBV5-6 and TRBJ1-2, is DAGVTQSPTHLIKTRGQQVTLRCSPKSGHDTVSWYQQALGQGPQFIFQYYEEEERQRGNFPDRFSGHQFPNYSSELNVNALLLGDSALYLCASSFQQGANGYTFGSGTRLTVV.